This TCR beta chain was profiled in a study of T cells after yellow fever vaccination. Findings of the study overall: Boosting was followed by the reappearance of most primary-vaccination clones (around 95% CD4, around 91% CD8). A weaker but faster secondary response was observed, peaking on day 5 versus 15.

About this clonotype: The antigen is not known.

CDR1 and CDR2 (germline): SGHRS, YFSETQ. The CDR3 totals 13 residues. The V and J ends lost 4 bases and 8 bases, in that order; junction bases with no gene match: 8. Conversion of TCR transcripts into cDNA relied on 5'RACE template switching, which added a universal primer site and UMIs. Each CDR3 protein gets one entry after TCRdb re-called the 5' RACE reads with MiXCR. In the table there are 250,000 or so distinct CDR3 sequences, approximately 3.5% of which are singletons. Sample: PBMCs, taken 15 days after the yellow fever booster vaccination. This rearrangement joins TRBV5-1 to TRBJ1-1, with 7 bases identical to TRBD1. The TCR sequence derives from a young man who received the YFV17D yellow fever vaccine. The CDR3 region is CASSPGQRKEAFF. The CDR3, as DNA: TGCGCCAGCAGCCCGGGACAGAGAAAGGAAGCTTTCTTT.